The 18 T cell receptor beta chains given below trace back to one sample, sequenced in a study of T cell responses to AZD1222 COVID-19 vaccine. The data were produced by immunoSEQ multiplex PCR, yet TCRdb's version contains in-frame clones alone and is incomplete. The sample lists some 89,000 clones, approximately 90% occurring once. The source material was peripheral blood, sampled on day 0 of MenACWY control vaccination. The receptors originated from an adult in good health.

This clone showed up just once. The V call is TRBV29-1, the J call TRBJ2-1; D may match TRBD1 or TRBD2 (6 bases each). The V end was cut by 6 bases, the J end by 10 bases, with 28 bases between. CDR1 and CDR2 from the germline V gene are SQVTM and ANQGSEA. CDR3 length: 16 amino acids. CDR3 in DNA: TGCAGCGTAGAGGGGGGATTCCGGGACCCTTTACGGGAGCAGTTCTTC. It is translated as CSVEGGFRDPLREQFF.

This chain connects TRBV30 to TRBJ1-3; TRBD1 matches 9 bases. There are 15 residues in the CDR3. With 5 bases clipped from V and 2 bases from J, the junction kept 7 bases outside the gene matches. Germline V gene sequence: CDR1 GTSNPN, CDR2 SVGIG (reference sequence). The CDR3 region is CAWSGDRVPGNTIYF. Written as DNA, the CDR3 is TGTGCCTGGTCGGGGGACAGGGTCCCTGGAAACACCATATATTTT.

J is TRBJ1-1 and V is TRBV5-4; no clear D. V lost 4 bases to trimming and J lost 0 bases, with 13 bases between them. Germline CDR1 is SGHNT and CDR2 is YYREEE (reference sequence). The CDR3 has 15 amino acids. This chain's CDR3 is CASSPSRNLNTEAFF. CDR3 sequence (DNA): TGTGCCAGCAGCCCCTCGAGGAACCTGAACACTGAAGCTTTCTTT.

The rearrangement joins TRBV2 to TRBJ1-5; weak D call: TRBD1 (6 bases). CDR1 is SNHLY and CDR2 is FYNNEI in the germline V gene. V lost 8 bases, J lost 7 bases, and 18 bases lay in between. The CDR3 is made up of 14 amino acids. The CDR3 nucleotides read TGTGCCAGCGGGAGGGAGGGGGGACCACAGCCCCAGCATTTT. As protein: CASGREGGPQPQHF.

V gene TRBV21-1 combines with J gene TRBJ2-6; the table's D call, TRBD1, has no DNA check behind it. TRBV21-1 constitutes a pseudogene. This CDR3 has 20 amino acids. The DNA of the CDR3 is TGTGCCAGCAGCAAAGGGGGCGGGACAGGGGATCGGCGTGGGGCCAACGTCCTGACTTTC. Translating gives CASSKGGGTGDRRGANVLTF.

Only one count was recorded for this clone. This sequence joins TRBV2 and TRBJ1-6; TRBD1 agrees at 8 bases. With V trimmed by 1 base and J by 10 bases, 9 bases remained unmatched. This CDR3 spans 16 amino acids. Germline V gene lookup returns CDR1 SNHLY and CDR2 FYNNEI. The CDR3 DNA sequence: TGTGCCAGCAGTGAAGGGGGGACAGGTCGCGGCTCACCCCTCCACTTT. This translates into CASSEGGTGRGSPLHF.

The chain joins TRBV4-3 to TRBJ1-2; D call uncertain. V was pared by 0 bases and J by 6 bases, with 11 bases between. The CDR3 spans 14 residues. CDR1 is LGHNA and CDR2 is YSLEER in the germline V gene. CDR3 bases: TGCGCCAGCAGCCAAGATCCAAAAACCCATGGCTACACCTTC. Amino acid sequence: CASSQDPKTHGYTF.

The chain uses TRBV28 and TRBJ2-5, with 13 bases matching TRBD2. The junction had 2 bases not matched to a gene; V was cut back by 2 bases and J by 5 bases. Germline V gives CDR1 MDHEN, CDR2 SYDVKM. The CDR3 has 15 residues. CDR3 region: CASSLLTSGRETQYF. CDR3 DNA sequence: TGTGCCAGCAGTTTACTGACTAGCGGGAGGGAGACCCAGTACTTC. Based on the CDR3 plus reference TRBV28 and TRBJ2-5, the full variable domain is DVKVTQSSRYLVKRTGEKVFLECVQDMDHENMFWYRQDPGLGLRLIYFSYDVKMKEKGDIPEGYSVSREKKERFSLILESASTNQTSMYLCASSLLTSGRETQYFGPGTRLLVL.

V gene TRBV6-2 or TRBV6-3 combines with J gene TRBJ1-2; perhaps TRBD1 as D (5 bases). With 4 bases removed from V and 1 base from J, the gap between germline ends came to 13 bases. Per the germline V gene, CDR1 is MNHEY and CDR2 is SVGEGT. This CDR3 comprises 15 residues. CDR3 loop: CASSSGTSYNYGYTF. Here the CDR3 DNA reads TGTGCCAGCAGTTCGGGGACGAGCTATAACTATGGCTACACCTTC.

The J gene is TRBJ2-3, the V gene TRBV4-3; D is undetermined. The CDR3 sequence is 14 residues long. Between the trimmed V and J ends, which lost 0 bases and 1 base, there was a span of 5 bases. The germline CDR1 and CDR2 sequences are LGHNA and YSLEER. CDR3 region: CASSQEFRTDTQYF. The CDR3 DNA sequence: TGCGCCAGCAGCCAAGAGTTCCGCACAGATACGCAGTATTTT.

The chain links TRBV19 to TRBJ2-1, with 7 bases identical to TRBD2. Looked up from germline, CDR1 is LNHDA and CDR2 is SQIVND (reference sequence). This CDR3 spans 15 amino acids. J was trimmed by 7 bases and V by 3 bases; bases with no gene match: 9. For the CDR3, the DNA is TGTGCCAGTAGTATTGGGCTAGCGGTGGTAAATGAGCAGTTCTTC. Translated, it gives CASSIGLAVVNEQFF.

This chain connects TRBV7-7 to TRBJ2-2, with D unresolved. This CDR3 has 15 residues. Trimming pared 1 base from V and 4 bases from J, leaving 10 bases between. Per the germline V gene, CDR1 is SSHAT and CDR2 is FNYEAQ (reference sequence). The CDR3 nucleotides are TGTGCCAGCAGCTTAGAGGCATTGGGCACCGGGGAGCTGTTTTTT. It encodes CASSLEALGTGELFF.

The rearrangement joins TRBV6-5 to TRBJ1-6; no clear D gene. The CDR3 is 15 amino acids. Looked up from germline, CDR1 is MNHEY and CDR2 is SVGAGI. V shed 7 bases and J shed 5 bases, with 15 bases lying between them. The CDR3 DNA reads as TGTGCCAGCATGGATCGGGCGTGGGATAATTCACCCCTCCACTTT. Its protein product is CASMDRAWDNSPLHF.

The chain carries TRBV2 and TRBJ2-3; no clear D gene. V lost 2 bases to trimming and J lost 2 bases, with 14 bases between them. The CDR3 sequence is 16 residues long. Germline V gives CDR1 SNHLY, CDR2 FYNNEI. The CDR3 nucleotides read TGTGCCAGCAGTGAAAGGGCGCAGATTCCCACAGATACGCAGTATTTT. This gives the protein CASSERAQIPTDTQYF.

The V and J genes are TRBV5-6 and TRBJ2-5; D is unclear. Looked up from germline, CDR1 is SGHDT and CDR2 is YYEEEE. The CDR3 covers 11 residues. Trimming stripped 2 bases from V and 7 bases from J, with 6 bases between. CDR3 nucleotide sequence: TGTGCCAGCAGCTTAAAGGGGACCCAGTACTTC. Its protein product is CASSLKGTQYF.

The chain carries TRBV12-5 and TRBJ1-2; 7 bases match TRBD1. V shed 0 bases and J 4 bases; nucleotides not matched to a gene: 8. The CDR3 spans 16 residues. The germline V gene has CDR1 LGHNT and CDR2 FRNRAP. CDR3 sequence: CASGLVLAGTVYGYTF. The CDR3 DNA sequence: TGTGCTAGTGGTTTGGTACTTGCGGGGACAGTCTATGGCTACACCTTC.

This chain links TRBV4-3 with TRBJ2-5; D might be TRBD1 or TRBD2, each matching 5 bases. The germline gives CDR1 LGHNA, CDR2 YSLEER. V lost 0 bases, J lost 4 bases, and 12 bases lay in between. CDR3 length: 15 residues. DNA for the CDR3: TGCGCCAGCAGCCAAGACCGAGGGGTCGGAGAGACCCAGTACTTC. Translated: CASSQDRGVGETQYF.

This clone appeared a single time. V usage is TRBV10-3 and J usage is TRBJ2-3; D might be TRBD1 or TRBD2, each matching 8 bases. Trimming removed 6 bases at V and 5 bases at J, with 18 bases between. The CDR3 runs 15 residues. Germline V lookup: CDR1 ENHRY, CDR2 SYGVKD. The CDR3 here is CAISTSGQGIDTQYF. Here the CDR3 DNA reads TGTGCCATCAGCACTAGCGGACAGGGCATAGATACGCAGTATTTT.